These T cell receptor beta chains were read from a single sample in a study of identical twins. TCRdb re-derived calls from the 5' RACE reads in MiXCR, one entry per CDR3 protein. Among approximately 1.8 million distinct CDR3 sequences, around a third were seen once, and the ten largest hold around 0.3%. The sequenced sample was cord blood. The origin of the receptors is a newborn girl in good health. Both conserved end residues are part of each CDR3. D genes are given only for firm matches. Clone size is not always given. Where it is, it says once, few, many or a class for expanded clones.

clone_size	v_call	j_call	d_call	cdr3_aa	cdr3_nt
few	TRBV29-1	TRBJ1-1	.	CSVLGGSTEAFF	TGCAGCGTTCTAGGGGGGAGCACTGAAGCTTTCTTT
.	TRBV20-1	TRBJ1-2	TRBD1	CSARNRGLYGYTF	TGCAGTGCTAGAAACAGGGGACTCTATGGCTACACCTTC
few	TRBV29-1	TRBJ1-4	.	CSVWANNEKLFF	TGCAGCGTTTGGGCCAATAATGAAAAACTGTTTTTT
.	TRBV9	TRBJ1-1	.	CASSVEGRNTEAFF	TGTGCCAGCAGCGTAGAGGGGAGAAACACTGAAGCTTTCTTT
few	TRBV3-1	TRBJ1-5	TRBD1	CASRRTGWGQPQHF	TGTGCCAGCAGGCGGACAGGGTGGGGACAGCCCCAGCATTTT
.	TRBV6-1	TRBJ2-7	TRBD2	CASRASGRPFNEQYF	TGTGCCAGCAGGGCTAGCGGGAGACCGTTCAATGAGCAGTACTTC
.	TRBV6-1	TRBJ1-2	TRBD1	CASSDPTGGHGYTF	TGTGCCAGCAGTGACCCGACAGGGGGCCATGGCTACACCTTC
.	TRBV5-1	TRBJ2-1	TRBD1	CASSSKGQGGNEQFF	TGCGCCAGCAGCTCGAAGGGACAGGGGGGCAATGAGCAGTTCTTC
.	TRBV3-1	TRBJ1-1	.	CASSQDGRATEAFF	TGTGCCAGCAGCCAAGATGGCAGGGCCACTGAAGCTTTCTTT
few	TRBV20-1	TRBJ2-4	TRBD1	CSARVRGQGLNIQYF	TGCAGTGCTAGAGTGCGAGGACAGGGTCTAAACATTCAGTACTTC
.	TRBV12-3/TRBV12-4	TRBJ2-3	.	CAVGAYTQYF	TGTGCCGTCGGCGCTTATACGCAGTATTTT
.	TRBV19	TRBJ1-6	.	CASRSSGDNSPLHF	TGTGCCAGTAGGTCCTCAGGGGATAATTCACCCCTCCACTTT
.	TRBV25-1	TRBJ1-1	.	CASTGGGQGEAFF	TGTGCCTCCACTGGTGGGGGGCAGGGTGAAGCTTTCTTT
few	TRBV11-1	TRBJ2-7	.	CASSLRDGHSYEQYF	TGTGCCAGCAGCTTAAGGGACGGGCACTCCTACGAGCAGTACTTC
.	TRBV2	TRBJ2-1	.	CASSLAMPTYNEQFF	TGTGCCAGCAGCCTCGCAATGCCCACCTACAATGAGCAGTTCTTC
.	TRBV28	TRBJ2-7	TRBD1	CASKVGTALYEQYF	TGTGCCAGCAAAGTCGGGACAGCGCTCTACGAGCAGTACTTC
.	TRBV6-5	TRBJ2-1	.	CASRYNREQFF	TGTGCCAGCAGGTATAACCGTGAGCAGTTCTTC
.	TRBV28	TRBJ2-1	TRBD2	CASSPPVGGLLFKYNEQFF	TGTGCCAGCAGTCCCCCTGTGGGAGGGTTATTGTTTAAATACAATGAGCAGTTCTTC
few	TRBV24-1	TRBJ1-4	TRBD1	CATSDPGQGVEKLFF	TGTGCCACCAGTGATCCGGGACAGGGGGTTGAAAAACTGTTTTTT
few	TRBV28	TRBJ2-7	TRBD2	CASRLTAGVYEQYF	TGTGCCAGCAGACTTACCGCGGGAGTCTACGAGCAGTACTTC
.	TRBV6-6	TRBJ2-1	TRBD2	CASSPRLAVNNEQFF	TGTGCCAGCAGTCCCCGACTAGCTGTTAACAATGAGCAGTTCTTC
.	TRBV6-2/TRBV6-3	TRBJ2-3	TRBD2	CVSSYRLAGSTDTQYF	TGTGTCAGCAGTTACAGGCTAGCGGGAAGCACAGATACGCAGTATTTT
.	TRBV13	TRBJ2-1	.	CASSFYQRGQFF	TGTGCCAGCAGCTTCTACCAAAGGGGGCAGTTCTTC
few	TRBV4-1	TRBJ2-1	.	CASSQGRHGGEQFF	TGCGCCAGCAGCCAAGGTAGACACGGTGGAGAGCAGTTCTTC
few	TRBV5-1	TRBJ2-3	.	CASSFYLRTDTQYF	TGCGCCAGCAGCTTTTACCTGCGCACAGATACGCAGTATTTT
.	TRBV10-3	TRBJ2-3	.	CAISEGSPDTQYF	TGTGCCATCAGTGAGGGTAGCCCAGATACGCAGTATTTT
few	TRBV5-1	TRBJ2-6	.	CEPRDKGPTVLTF	TGCGAACCCCGGGACAAGGGCCCTACCGTCCTGACTTTC
few	TRBV4-1	TRBJ1-5	.	CASSQDRLPFNQPQHF	TGCGCCAGCAGCCAAGATCGATTGCCATTCAATCAGCCCCAGCATTTT
few	TRBV5-4	TRBJ2-4	TRBD2	CASSLPGLGAKNIQYF	TGTGCCAGCAGCCTGCCGGGACTAGGAGCTAAAAACATTCAGTACTTC
.	TRBV27	TRBJ2-1	.	CASSSFWRGDNEQFF	TGTGCCAGCAGTTCCTTTTGGAGGGGGGACAATGAGCAGTTCTTC
few	TRBV7-9	TRBJ2-7	.	CASSLALTPTYEQYF	TGTGCCAGCAGCTTAGCGCTAACGCCTACCTACGAGCAGTACTTC
few	TRBV6-6	TRBJ2-1	TRBD2	CASTLSGGGYNEQFF	TGTGCCAGCACCCTTAGCGGGGGGGGTTACAATGAGCAGTTCTTC
.	TRBV29-1	TRBJ2-3	TRBD2	CSVEDSRLAGGGDTQYF	TGCAGCGTTGAAGATTCCCGACTAGCGGGGGGAGGAGATACGCAGTATTTT
many	TRBV9	TRBJ2-3	TRBD1	CASSVAGTGRTDTQYF	TGTGCCAGCAGCGTAGCCGGGACAGGTAGGACAGATACGCAGTATTTT
few	TRBV12-3/TRBV12-4	TRBJ2-1	TRBD1	CASSLRETGVYNEQFF	TGTGCCAGCAGCCTGCGAGAGACAGGGGTCTACAATGAGCAGTTCTTC
.	TRBV9	TRBJ2-3	.	CASSARAASTDTQYF	TGTGCCAGCAGCGCCCGGGCGGCTAGCACAGATACGCAGTATTTT
.	TRBV19	TRBJ2-6	.	CASSTPGLFSGANVLTF	TGTGCCAGTAGTACTCCGGGACTTTTCTCTGGGGCCAACGTCCTGACTTTC
many	TRBV6-6	TRBJ2-1	TRBD1	CACRDRGGPSSYNEQFF	TGTGCCTGCCGGGACAGGGGAGGCCCCAGCTCCTACAATGAGCAGTTCTTC
.	TRBV6-1	TRBJ2-7	.	CASLDASSYEQYF	TGTGCCAGCCTTGACGCTAGCTCCTACGAGCAGTACTTC
.	TRBV11-2	TRBJ2-1	.	CASSPRPQNYNEQFF	TGTGCCAGCAGCCCCCGGCCACAAAACTACAATGAGCAGTTCTTC
few	TRBV6-2/TRBV6-3	TRBJ2-7	.	CASSATTPYEQYF	TGTGCCAGCAGTGCGACTACGCCCTACGAGCAGTACTTC
.	TRBV20-1	TRBJ2-1	.	CSATSRLQNEQFF	TGCAGTGCTACCAGCCGCCTACAAAATGAGCAGTTCTTC
.	TRBV7-2	TRBJ2-3	.	CASNFRWADTQYF	TGTGCCAGCAACTTTAGGTGGGCAGATACGCAGTATTTT